This T cell receptor beta chain was identified during a study of blood T cell repertoires in COVID-19. The data were produced by immunoSEQ multiplex PCR, yet TCRdb's version contains in-frame clones alone and is incomplete. The top ten clones hold roughly a sixth of a sample with about 210,000 clones, about 85% of them seen once. The sample taken for sequencing was PBMCs or T cells enriched from blood (not recorded which). The TCR sequence derives from a man aged 40-55 years who had recovered from COVID-19.

CDR3 loop: CASKTQGDNYGYTF. The DNA of the CDR3 is TGTGCCAGCAAAACGCAGGGGGATAACTATGGCTACACCTTC. The chain uses TRBV27 and TRBJ1-2; TRBD1 matches at 7 bases. Germline CDR1 is MNHEY and CDR2 is SMNVEV (reference sequence). V lost 7 bases to trimming and J lost 1 base; unmatched junction nucleotides: 6. The CDR3 is 14 residues long.